The clone carrying this TCR beta chain was detected ten times or more. Its antigen remains unknown. V was clipped by 6 bases and J by 0 bases, with 12 bases between them. This CDR3 region has 14 residues. Germline CDR1 reads MDHEN; CDR2 reads SYDVKM. For TCR beta, libraries came from iRepertoire HTBI primers and Arm-PCR of CDR3 regions. TCRdb used MiXCR to reprocess the multiplex PCR reads, holding one entry per CDR3 protein. The sample records some 450,000 distinct CDR3 sequences, over 15% being singletons. The sample belongs to a study of regulatory T cells in long-lasting Graves disease. Study-wide results and limits: Under persistent disease, TRBV28, TRBJ1-2 and TRBJ2-5 were used preferentially. Among the persistent patients, 2,500 to 3,000 public clonotypes were shared, more than the approximately 970 shared among new patients.

Time point in this sample: newly diagnosed GD, antithyroid drugs for less than 3 months. TCR sequences were obtained from RNA taken from PBMCs. A further study also used this sample, focusing on T cells in Graves' hyperthyroidism and ophthalmopathy. That paper notes: Before onset, ophthalmopathy was predicted by the model a median roughly 6.4 months earlier.

This receptor was identified in a woman between 25 and 40 years old with Graves disease. This specimen was peripheral blood mononuclear cells (PBMCs), taken at new diagnosis, from a patient treated with antithyroid drugs. The J gene is TRBJ2-7, the V gene TRBV28; the D gene is possibly TRBD1 (5 bases). CDR3 bases: TGTGCCAGCAGCTTGGGGCTGAGCTCCTACGAGCAGTACTTC. This translates into CASSLGLSSYEQYF.